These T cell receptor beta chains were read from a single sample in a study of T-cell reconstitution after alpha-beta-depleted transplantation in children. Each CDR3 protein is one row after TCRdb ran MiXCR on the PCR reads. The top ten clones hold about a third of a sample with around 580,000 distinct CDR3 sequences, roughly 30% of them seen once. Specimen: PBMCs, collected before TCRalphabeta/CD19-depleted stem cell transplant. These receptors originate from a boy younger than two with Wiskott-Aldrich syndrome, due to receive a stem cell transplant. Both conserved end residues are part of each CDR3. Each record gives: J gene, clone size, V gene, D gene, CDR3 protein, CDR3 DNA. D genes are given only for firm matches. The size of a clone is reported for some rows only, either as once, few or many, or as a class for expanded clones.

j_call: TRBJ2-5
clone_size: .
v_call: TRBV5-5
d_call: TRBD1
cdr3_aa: CASSFRTGVETQYF
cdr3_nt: TGTGCCAGCAGCTTTAGGACAGGGGTAGAGACCCAGTACTTC

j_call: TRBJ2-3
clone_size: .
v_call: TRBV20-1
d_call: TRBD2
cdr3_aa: CSAIAPSSGITDTQYF
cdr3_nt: TGCAGTGCTATAGCCCCGAGTAGCGGGATCACAGATACGCAGTATTTT

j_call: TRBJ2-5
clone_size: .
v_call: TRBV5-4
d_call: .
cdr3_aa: CASSSEWEETQYF
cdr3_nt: TGTGCCAGCAGCTCCGAGTGGGAAGAGACCCAGTACTTC

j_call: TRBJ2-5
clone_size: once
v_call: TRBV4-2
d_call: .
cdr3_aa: CARGPGPFGETQYF
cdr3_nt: TGTGCCAGGGGCCCCGGGCCCTTTGGAGAGACCCAGTACTTC

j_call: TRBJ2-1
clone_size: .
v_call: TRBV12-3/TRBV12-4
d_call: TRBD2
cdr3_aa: CASQTSAYNEQFF
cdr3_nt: TGTGCCAGCCAGACTAGCGCTTACAATGAGCAGTTCTTC

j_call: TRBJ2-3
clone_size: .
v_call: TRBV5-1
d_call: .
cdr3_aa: CASSLTSIGLTDTQYF
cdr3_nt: TGCGCCAGCAGCCTGACCAGTATAGGACTCACAGATACGCAGTATTTT

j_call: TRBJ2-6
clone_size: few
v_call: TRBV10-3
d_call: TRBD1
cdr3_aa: CAISIQGLTSGANVLTF
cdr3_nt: TGTGCCATCAGTATACAGGGGCTCACCTCTGGGGCCAACGTCCTGACTTTC

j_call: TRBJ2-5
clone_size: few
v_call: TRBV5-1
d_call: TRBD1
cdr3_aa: CASSYAGQGHQETQYF
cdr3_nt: TGCGCCAGCAGTTACGCTGGACAGGGGCACCAAGAGACCCAGTACTTC

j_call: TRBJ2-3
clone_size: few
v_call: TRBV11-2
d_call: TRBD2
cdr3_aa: CASSLGLSGSFRTDTQYF
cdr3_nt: TGTGCCAGCAGCTTAGGCCTAAGCGGGAGCTTTAGAACAGATACGCAGTATTTT

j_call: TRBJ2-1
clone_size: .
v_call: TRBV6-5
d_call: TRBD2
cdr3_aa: CASSVLAGSSAEQFF
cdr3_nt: TGTGCCAGCAGTGTACTAGCGGGCTCATCCGCTGAGCAGTTCTTC

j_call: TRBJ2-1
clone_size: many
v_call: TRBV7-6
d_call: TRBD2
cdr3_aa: CASSSRRGAQNNEQFF
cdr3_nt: TGTGCCAGCAGCTCCCGGCGGGGGGCTCAAAACAATGAGCAGTTCTTC

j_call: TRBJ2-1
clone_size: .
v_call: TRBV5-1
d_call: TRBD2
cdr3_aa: CASSLGTSGPYEQFF
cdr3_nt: TGCGCCAGCAGCTTGGGGACTAGCGGGCCCTATGAGCAGTTCTTC

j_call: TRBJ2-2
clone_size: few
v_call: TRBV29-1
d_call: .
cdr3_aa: CSVPVNTGELFF
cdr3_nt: TGCAGCGTTCCAGTGAACACCGGGGAGCTGTTTTTT

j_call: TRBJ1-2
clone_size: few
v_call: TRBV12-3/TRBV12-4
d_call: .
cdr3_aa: CASSHAPSRGYTF
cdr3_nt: TGTGCCAGCAGCCACGCGCCGAGCAGGGGCTACACCTTC

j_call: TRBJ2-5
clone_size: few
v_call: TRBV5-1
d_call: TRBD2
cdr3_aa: CASSLGGTSLATKETQYF
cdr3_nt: TGCGCCAGCAGCTTGGGCGGGACTAGCCTTGCAACAAAAGAGACCCAGTACTTC

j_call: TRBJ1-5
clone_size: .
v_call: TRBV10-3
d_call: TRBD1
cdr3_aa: CAISAGQGQPQHF
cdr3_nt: TGTGCCATCAGTGCGGGACAGGGTCAGCCCCAGCATTTT

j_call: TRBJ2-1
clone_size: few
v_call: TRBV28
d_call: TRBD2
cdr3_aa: CASQREADNEQFF
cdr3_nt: TGTGCCAGCCAGCGGGAAGCCGACAATGAGCAGTTCTTC

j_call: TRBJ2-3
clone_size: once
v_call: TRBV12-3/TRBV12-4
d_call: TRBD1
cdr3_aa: CASSYRGTPSTDTQYF
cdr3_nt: TGTGCCAGCAGTTACAGGGGGACCCCTAGCACAGATACGCAGTATTTT

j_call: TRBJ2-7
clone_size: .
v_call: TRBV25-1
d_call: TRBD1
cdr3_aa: CATQGQGAYEQYF
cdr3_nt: TGTGCCACCCAGGGACAGGGCGCCTACGAGCAGTACTTC

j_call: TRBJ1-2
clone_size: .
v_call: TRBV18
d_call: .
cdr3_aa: CASFPDVNYGYTF
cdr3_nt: TGTGCCAGCTTCCCGGACGTAAACTATGGCTACACCTTC

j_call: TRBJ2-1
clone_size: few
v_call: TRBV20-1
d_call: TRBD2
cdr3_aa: CSANSHLAGGRYNEQFF
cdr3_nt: TGCAGTGCCAATTCGCACTTAGCGGGAGGACGTTACAATGAGCAGTTCTTC

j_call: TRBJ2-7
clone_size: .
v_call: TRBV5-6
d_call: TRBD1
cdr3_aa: CASSKTGGGEQYF
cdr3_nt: TGTGCCAGCAGCAAGACAGGGGGCGGCGAGCAGTACTTC

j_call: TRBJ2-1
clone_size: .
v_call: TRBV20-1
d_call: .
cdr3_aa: CSASISGRSSYNEQFF
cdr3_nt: TGCAGTGCTAGCATTAGCGGTAGGAGCTCCTACAATGAGCAGTTCTTC

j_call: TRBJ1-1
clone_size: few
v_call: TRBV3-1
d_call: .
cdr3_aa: CASSQRRAITEAFF
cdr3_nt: TGTGCCAGCAGCCAACGCAGGGCGATCACTGAAGCTTTCTTT

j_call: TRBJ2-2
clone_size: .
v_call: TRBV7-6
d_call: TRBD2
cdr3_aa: CASSFPATTAGGITGELFF
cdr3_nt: TGTGCCAGCAGCTTCCCAGCGACCACAGCGGGAGGAATCACCGGGGAGCTGTTTTTT

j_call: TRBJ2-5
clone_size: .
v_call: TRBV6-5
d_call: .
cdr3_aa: CASSYVEGRETQYF
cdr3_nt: TGTGCCAGCAGTTACGTGGAAGGGAGGGAGACCCAGTACTTC